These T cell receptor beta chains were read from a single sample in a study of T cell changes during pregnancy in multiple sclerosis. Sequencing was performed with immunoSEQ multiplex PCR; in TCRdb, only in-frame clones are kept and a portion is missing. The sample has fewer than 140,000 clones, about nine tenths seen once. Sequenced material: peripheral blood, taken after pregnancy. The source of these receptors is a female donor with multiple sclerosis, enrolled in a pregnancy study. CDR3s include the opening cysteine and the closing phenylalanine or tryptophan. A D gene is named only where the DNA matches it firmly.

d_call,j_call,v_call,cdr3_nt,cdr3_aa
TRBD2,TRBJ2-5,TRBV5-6,TGTGCCAGCAGCGTGAGCGGGAGTTGGGAGCTACAAGAGACCCAGTACTTC,CASSVSGSWELQETQYF
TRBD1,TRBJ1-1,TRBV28,TGTGCCAGCAGTATACAGGGGGCCTACACTGAAGCTTTCTTT,CASSIQGAYTEAFF
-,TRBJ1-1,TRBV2,TGTGCCAGCAGTTACAGGGCGGCGAACACTGAAGCTTTCTTT,CASSYRAANTEAFF
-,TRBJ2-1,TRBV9,TGTGCCAGCAGCGTAGACACGGGCTCCTACAATGAGCAGTTCTTC,CASSVDTGSYNEQFF
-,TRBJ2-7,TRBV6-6,TGTGCCAGCAGTTACACTAGCTGGAGCTCCTACGAGCAGTACTTC,CASSYTSWSSYEQYF
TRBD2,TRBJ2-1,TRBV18,TGTGCCAGCTCATCCCGGACTAGCGGGAGATATGAGCAGTTCTTC,CASSSRTSGRYEQFF
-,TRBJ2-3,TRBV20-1,TGCAGTGCTTTACTAGATACGCAGTATTTT,CSALLDTQYF
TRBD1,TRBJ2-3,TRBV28,TGTGCCAGCAGGCGACAGGGTACAGGTACGCAGTATTTT,CASRRQGTGTQYF
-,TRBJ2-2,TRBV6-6,TGTGCCAGCAGTTTCCACAGGGATGAAGGGGAGCTGTTTTTT,CASSFHRDEGELFF
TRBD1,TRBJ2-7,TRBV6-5,TGTGCCAGCAGTTCCCTCATCGACAGGGGCGAGCAGTACTTC,CASSSLIDRGEQYF
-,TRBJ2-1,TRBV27,TGTGCCAGCAGTTTGGCAGGGGCCACCTCGTTCGAGCAGTTCTTC,CASSLAGATSFEQFF